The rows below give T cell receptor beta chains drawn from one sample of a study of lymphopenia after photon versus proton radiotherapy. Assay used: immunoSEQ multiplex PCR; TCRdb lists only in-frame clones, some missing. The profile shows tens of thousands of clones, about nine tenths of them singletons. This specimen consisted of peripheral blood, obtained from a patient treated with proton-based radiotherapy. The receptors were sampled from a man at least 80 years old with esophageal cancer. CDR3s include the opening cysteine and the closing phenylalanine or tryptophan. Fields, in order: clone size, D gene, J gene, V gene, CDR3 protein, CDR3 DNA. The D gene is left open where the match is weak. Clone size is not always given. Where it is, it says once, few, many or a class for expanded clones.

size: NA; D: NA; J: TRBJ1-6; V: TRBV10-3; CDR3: CAISESANSPLHF; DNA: TGTGCCATCAGTGAGTCGGCTAATTCACCCCTCCACTTT
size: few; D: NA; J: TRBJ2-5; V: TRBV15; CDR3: CATSRRQETQYF; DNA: TGTGCCACCAGCCGGCGTCAAGAGACCCAGTACTTC
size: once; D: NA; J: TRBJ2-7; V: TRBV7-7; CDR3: CASSLAWGPSYEQYF; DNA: TGTGCTAGCAGCTTAGCATGGGGGCCCTCCTACGAGCAGTACTTC
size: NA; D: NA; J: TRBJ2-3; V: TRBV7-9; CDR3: CASLGADGTDTQYF; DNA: TGTGCCAGCTTAGGAGCCGATGGGACAGATACGCAGTATTTT
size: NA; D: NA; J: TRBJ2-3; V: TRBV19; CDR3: CASSPGQPRNTQYF; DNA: TGTGCCAGTAGTCCCGGACAGCCTAGGAATACGCAGTATTTT
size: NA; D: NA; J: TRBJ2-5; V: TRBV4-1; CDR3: CASSPRESRQETQYF; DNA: TGCGCCAGCAGCCCCCGCGAGTCCAGGCAAGAGACCCAGTACTTC
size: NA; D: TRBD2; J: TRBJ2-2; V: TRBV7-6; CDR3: CASSFGSGGSGELFF; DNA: TGTGCCAGCAGTTTCGGTAGCGGGGGCTCTGGGGAGCTGTTTTTT
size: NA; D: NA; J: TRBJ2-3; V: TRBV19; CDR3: CASSIPPTDTQYF; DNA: TGTGCCAGTAGTATCCCCCCCACAGATACGCAGTATTTT
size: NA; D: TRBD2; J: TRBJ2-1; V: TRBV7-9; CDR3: CASSLMLPGGRNEQFF; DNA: TGTGCCAGCAGCTTAATGTTGCCGGGGGGACGCAATGAGCAGTTCTTC
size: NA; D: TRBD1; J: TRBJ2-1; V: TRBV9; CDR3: CASSVLGTGGDEQFF; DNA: TGTGCCAGCAGCGTCTTAGGGACAGGTGGGGATGAGCAGTTCTTC
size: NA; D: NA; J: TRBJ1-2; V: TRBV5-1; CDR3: CASSLAAGGYTF; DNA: TGCGCCAGCAGCTTGGCCGCCGGGGGCTACACCTTC
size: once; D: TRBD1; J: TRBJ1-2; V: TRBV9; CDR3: CASSVAGQGVYTF; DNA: TGTGCCAGCAGCGTAGCCGGACAGGGCGTCTACACCTTC
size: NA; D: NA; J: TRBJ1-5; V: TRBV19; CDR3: CASSNTGGGGTQHF; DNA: TGTGCCAGTAGTAACACAGGTGGCGGGGGGACCCAGCATTTT
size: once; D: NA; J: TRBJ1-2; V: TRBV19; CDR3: CASIRTARGGYTF; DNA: TGTGCCAGTATACGGACAGCTCGAGGTGGCTACACCTTC
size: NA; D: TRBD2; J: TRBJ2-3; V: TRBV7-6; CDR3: CASSLGLAGGLGTDTQYF; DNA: TGTGCCAGCAGCCTGGGACTAGCGGGGGGACTTGGCACAGATACGCAGTATTTT
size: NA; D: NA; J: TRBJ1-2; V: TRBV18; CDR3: CASSPNGPYGYTF; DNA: TGTGCCAGCTCACCAAACGGACCCTATGGCTACACCTTC
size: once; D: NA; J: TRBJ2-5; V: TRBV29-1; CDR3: CSVATADLPSETQYF; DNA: TGCAGCGTTGCGACAGCCGACCTCCCATCCGAGACCCAGTACTTC
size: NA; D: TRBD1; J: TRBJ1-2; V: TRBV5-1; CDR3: CASSLEGTGALANYGYTF; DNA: TGCGCCAGCAGCTTGGAGGGGACAGGGGCTTTAGCTAACTATGGCTACACCTTC
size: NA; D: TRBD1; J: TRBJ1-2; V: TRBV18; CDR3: CASSPVGQGLYGYTF; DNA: TGTGCCAGCTCACCGGTAGGACAGGGCCTCTATGGCTACACCTTC
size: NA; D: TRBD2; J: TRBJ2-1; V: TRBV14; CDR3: CASSRLLAGGRNEQFF; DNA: TGTGCCAGCAGCCGCCTACTAGCGGGGGGGCGGAATGAGCAGTTCTTC
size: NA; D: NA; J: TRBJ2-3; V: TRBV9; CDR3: CASSVGSGLTDTQYF; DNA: TGTGCCAGCAGCGTAGGGTCCGGGTTGACAGATACGCAGTATTTT
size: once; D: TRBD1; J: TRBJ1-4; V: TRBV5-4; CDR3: CASSRDSSGEKLFF; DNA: TGTGCCAGCAGCCGGGACAGTTCTGGTGAAAAACTGTTTTTT
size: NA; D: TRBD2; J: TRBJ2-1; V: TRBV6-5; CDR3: CASSPWTSGRRPFF; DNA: TGTGCCAGCAGTCCTTGGACTAGCGGGAGGCGGCCGTTCTTC
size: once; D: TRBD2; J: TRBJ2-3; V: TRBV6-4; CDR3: CASSDQAGVQDTQYF; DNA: TGTGCCAGCAGTGATCAGGCGGGGGTACAGGATACGCAGTATTTT
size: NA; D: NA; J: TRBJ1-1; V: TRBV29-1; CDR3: CSVHPSPDTEAFF; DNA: TGCAGCGTCCACCCCAGTCCTGACACTGAAGCTTTCTTT
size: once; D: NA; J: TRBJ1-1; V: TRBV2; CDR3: CASSELVGLRTEAFF; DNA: TGTGCCAGCAGTGAACTGGTGGGGTTGAGAACTGAAGCTTTCTTT
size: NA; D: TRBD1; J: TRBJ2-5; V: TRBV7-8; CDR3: CASSQMLGQGETQYF; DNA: TGTGCCAGCAGCCAAATGCTAGGACAGGGGGAGACCCAGTACTTC
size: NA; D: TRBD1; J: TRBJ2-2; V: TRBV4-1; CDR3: CASSLGQPNTGELFF; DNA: TGCGCCAGCAGCCTGGGACAGCCGAACACCGGGGAGCTGTTTTTT
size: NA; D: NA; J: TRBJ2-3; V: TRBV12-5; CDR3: CASGLNFRDKLFTDTQYF; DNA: TGTGCTAGTGGTTTGAACTTCCGGGACAAACTTTTCACAGATACGCAGTATTTT
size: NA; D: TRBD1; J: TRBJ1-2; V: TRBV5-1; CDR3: CASSVGTAGYGYTF; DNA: TGCGCCAGCAGCGTAGGGACAGCAGGCTATGGCTACACCTTC
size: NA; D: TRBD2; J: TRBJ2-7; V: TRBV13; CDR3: CASSLSYASGGIGYEQYF; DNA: TGTGCCAGCAGCTTAAGCTATGCTAGCGGGGGGATCGGGTACGAGCAGTACTTC
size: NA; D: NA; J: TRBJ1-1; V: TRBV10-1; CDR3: CASSRGSAFEAFF; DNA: TGCGCCAGCAGTCGGGGTTCCGCCTTTGAAGCTTTCTTT
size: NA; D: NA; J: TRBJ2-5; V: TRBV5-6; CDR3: CASSSGTTWTQYF; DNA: TGTGCCAGCAGCTCCGGGACGACTTGGACCCAGTACTTC
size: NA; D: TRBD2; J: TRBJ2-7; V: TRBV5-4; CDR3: CASSTPIAGVYEQYF; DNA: TGTGCCAGCAGCACGCCCATAGCGGGAGTCTACGAGCAGTACTTC
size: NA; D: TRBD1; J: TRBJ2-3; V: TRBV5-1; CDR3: CASRLQGDTQYF; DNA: TGCGCCAGCAGGCTACAGGGGGATACGCAGTATTTT
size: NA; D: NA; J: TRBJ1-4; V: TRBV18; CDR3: CASSPGREELFF; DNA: TGTGCCAGCTCACCAGGCAGGGAGGAACTGTTTTTT
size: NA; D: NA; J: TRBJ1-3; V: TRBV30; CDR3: CAWNLSGNTIYF; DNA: TGTGCCTGGAACCTCTCTGGAAACACCATATATTTT
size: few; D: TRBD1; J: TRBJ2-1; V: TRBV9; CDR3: CASSVDRGAGGNEQFF; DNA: TGTGCCAGCAGCGTAGATCGTGGGGCAGGGGGAAATGAGCAGTTCTTC
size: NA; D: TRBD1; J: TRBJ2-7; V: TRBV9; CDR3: CASSDGQGVSYEQYF; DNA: TGTGCCAGCAGCGACGGACAGGGGGTCTCCTACGAGCAGTACTTC
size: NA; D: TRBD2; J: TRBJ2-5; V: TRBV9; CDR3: CASSLRGGWQETQYF; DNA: TGTGCCAGCAGCCTACGGGGGGGCTGGCAAGAGACCCAGTACTTC
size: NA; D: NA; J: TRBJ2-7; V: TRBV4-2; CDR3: CASSQERVGGPEAPYEQYF; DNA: TGTGCCAGCAGCCAAGAGCGGGTTGGGGGCCCAGAAGCTCCGTACGAGCAGTACTTC
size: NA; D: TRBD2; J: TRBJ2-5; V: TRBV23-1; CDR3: CASSQSLSGGVQETQYF; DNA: TGCGCCAGCAGTCAATCGTTGTCGGGAGGCGTCCAAGAGACCCAGTACTTC
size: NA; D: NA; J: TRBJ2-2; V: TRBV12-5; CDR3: CASGPTNTGELFF; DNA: TGTGCTAGTGGACCGACCAACACCGGGGAGCTGTTTTTT
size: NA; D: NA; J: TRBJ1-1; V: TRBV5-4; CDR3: CASSSGGQWNTEAFF; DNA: TGTGCCAGCAGCTCCGGCGGCCAGTGGAACACTGAAGCTTTCTTT
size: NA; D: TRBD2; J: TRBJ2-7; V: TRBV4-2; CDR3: CASSQEAGLAGGYEQYF; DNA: TGTGCCAGCAGCCAAGAGGCGGGACTAGCGGGGGGGTACGAGCAGTACTTC
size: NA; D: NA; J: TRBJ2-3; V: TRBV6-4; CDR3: CASSDSRTDTDTQYF; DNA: TGTGCCAGCAGTGACTCGAGGACAGACACAGATACGCAGTATTTT
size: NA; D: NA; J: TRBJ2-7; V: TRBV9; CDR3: CASSVAGAAGTYEQYF; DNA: TGTGCCAGCAGCGTAGCTGGGGCAGCCGGAACCTACGAGCAGTACTTC
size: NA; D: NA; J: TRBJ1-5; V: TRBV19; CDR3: CASSSSGTGGFSNQPQHF; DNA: TGTGCCAGTAGTAGCTCCGGGACTGGGGGATTTAGCAATCAGCCCCAGCATTTT
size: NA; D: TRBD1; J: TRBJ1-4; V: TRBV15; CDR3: CATSRDRTGQKLFF; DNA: TGTGCCACCAGCAGAGACCGGACAGGGCAAAAACTGTTTTTT
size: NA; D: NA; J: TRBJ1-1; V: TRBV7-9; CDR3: CASSRDGSNTEAFF; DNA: TGTGCCAGCAGCCGGGACGGATCGAACACTGAAGCTTTCTTT
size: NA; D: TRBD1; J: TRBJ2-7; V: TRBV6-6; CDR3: CASSRQQGRYEQYF; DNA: TGTGCCAGCAGCCGCCAACAGGGGCGGTACGAGCAGTACTTC
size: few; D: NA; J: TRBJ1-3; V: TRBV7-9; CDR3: CASSLVSGTTGNTIYF; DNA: TGTGCCAGCAGCTTAGTCTCCGGGACAACTGGAAACACCATATATTTT
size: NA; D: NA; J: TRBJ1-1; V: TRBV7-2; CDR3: CASSLGGAEAFF; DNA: TGTGCCAGCAGCTTAGGGGGGGCGGAAGCTTTCTTT
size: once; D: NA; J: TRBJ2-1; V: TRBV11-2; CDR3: CASSPRTPINEQFF; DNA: TGTGCCAGCAGTCCCCGGACTCCCATCAATGAGCAGTTCTTC
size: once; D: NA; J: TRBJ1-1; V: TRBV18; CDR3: CASSPVRTPNTEAFF; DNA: TGTGCCAGCTCACCGGTCAGGACTCCGAACACTGAAGCTTTCTTT
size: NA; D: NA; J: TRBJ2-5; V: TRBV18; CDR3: CASSQRSETQYF; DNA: TGTGCCAGCTCACAGAGGAGTGAGACCCAGTACTTC